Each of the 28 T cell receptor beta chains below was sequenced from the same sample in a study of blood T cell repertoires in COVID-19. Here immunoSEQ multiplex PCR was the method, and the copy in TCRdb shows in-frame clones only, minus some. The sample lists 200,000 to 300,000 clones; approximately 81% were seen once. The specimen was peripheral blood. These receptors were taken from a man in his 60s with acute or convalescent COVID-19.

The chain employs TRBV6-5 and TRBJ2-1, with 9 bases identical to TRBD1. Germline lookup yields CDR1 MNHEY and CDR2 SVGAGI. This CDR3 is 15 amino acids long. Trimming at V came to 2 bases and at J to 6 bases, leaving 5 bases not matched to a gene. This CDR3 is CASSYKPTGGNEQFF. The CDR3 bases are TGTGCCAGCAGTTACAAGCCGACAGGGGGCAATGAGCAGTTCTTC.

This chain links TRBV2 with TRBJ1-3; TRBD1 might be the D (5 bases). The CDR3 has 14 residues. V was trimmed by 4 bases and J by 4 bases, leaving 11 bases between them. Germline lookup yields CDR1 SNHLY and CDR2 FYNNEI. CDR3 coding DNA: TGTGCCAGCAGTGTAGACAGCCTGGGAAACACCATATATTTT. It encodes CASSVDSLGNTIYF.

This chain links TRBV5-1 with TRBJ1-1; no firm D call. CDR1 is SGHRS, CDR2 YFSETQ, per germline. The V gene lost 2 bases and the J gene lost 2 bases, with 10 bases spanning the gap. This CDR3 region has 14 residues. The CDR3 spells CASSFIGVNTEAFF. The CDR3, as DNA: TGCGCCAGCAGCTTTATAGGAGTTAACACTGAAGCTTTCTTT.

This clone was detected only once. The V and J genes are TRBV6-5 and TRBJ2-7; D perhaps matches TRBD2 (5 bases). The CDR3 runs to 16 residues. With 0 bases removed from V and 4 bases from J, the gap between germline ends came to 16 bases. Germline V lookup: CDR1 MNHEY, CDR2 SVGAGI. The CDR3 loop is CASSYSAGSGRYEQYF. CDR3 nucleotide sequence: TGTGCCAGCAGTTACTCGGCTGGGAGTGGGCGTTACGAGCAGTACTTC.

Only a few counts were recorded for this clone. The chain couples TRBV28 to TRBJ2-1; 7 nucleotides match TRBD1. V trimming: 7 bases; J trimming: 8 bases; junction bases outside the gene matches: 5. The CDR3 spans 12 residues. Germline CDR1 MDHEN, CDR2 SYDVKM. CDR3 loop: CASTGTVDEQFF. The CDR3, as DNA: TGTGCCAGCACCGGGACAGTCGATGAGCAGTTCTTC. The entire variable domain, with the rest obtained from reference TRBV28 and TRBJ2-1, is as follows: DVKVTQSSRYLVKRTGEKVFLECVQDMDHENMFWYRQDPGLGLRLIYFSYDVKMKEKGDIPEGYSVSREKKERFSLILESASTNQTSMYLCASTGTVDEQFFGPGTRLTVL.

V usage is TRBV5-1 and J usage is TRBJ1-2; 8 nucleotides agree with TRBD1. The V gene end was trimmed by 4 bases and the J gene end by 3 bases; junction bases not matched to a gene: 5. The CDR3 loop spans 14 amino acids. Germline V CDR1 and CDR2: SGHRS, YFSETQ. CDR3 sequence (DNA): TGCGCCAGCAGCGTTTGGACAGGGCACTATGGCTACACCTTC. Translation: CASSVWTGHYGYTF.

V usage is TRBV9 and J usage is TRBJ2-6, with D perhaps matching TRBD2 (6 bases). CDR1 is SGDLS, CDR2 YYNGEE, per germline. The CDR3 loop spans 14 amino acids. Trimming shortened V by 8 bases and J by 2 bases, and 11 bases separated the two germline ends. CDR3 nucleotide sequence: TGTGCCAGTGGGAGGCAGCCTGGGGCCAACGTCCTGACTTTC. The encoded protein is CASGRQPGANVLTF.

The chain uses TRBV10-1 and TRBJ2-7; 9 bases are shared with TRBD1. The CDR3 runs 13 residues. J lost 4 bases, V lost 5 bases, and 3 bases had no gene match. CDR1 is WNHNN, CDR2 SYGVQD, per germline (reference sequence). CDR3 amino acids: CASSSGQGYEQYF. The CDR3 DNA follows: TGCGCCAGCAGTTCGGGACAGGGTTACGAGCAGTACTTC.

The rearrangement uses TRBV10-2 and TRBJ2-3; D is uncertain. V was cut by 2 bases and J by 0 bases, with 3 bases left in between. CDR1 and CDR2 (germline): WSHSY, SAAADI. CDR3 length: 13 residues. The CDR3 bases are TGCGCCAGCAGTGAGACTAGCACAGATACGCAGTATTTT. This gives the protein CASSETSTDTQYF.

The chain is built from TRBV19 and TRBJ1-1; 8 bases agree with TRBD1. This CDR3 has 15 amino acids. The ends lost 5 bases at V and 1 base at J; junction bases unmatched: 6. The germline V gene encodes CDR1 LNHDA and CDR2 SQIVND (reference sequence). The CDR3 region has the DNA TGTGCCAGTAGTTCCAGGGACAGGACGAACACTGAAGCTTTCTTT. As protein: CASSSRDRTNTEAFF.

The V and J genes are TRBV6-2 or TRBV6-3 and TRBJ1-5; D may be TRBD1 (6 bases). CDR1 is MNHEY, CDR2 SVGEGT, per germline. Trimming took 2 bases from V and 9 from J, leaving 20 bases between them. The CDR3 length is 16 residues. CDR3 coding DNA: TGTGCCAGCAGTTACGGGGCCGGGAAAGGGGGTGGGCCCCAGCATTTT. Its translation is CASSYGAGKGGGPQHF.

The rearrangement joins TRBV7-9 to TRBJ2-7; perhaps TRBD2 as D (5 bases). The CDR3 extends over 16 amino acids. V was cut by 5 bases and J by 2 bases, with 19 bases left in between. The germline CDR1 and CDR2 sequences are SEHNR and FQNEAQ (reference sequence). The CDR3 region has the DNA TGTGCCAGCAGCCCACTTACGGGCAGAGGGACCTACGAGCAGTACTTC. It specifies CASSPLTGRGTYEQYF.

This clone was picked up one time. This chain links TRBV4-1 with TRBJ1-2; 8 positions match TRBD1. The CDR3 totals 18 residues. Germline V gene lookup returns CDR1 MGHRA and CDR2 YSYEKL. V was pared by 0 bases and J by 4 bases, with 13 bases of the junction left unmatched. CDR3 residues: CASSQEPPTRGLAYGYTF. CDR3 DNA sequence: TGCGCCAGCAGCCAAGAACCCCCGACCAGGGGGCTCGCCTATGGCTACACCTTC.

The CDR3 coding sequence is TGCAGCGTCGCGATAGCGGGAGGGCCGGATACGCAGTATTTT. It translates to CSVAIAGGPDTQYF. This sequence joins TRBV29-1 and TRBJ2-3; 11 bases fit TRBD2. The CDR3 spans 14 residues. Trimming removed 6 bases from V and 6 bases from J; junction bases left unmatched: 8. Germline-derived CDR1 and CDR2 are SQVTM and ANQGSEA.

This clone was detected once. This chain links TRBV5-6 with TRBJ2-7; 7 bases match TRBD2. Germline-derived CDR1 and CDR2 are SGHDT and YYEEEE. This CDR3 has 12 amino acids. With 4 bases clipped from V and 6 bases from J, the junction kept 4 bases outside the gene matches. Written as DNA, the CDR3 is TGTGCCAGCAGCCCCGGGGGGAGCGAGCAGTACTTC. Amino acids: CASSPGGSEQYF. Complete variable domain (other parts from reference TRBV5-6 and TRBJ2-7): DAGVTQSPTHLIKTRGQQVTLRCSPKSGHDTVSWYQQALGQGPQFIFQYYEEEERQRGNFPDRFSGHQFPNYSSELNVNALLLGDSALYLCASSPGGSEQYFGPGTRLTVT.

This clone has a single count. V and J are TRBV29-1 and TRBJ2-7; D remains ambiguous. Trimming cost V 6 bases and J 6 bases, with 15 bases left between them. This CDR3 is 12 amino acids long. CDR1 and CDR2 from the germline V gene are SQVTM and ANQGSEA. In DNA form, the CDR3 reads TGCAGCGTCGTAAAACCCTATTCCGAGCAGTACTTC. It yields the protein CSVVKPYSEQYF.

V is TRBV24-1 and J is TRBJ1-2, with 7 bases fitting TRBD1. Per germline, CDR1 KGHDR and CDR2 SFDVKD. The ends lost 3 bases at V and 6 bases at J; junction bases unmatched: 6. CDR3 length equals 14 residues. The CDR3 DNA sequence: TGTGCCACCAGTGATCATGACAGGGTAGATGGCTACACCTTC. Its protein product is CATSDHDRVDGYTF.

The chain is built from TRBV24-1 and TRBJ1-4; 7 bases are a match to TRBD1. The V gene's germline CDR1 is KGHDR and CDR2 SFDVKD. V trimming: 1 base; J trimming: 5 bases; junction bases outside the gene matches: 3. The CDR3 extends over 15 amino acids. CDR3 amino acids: CATSDFGTVNEKLFF. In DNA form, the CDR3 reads TGTGCCACCAGTGATTTTGGGACAGTCAATGAAAAACTGTTTTTT.

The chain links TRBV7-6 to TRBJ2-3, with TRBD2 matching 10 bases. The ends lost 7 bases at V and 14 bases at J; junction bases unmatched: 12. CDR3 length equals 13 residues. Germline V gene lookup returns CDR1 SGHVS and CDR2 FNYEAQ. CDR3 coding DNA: TGTGCCAGCACCCGCTCGGTAACTAGCGGGATGTATTTT. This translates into CASTRSVTSGMYF.

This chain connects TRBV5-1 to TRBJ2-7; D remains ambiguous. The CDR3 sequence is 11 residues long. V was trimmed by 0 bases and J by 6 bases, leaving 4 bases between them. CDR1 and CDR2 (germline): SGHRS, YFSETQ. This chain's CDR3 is CASSLGPEQYF. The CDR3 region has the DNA TGCGCCAGCAGCTTGGGGCCCGAGCAGTACTTC.

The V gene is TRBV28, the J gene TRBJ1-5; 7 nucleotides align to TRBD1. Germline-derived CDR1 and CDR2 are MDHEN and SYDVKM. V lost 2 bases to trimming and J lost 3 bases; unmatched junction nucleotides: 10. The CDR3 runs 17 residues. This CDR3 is CASSLDLRGGLNQPQHF. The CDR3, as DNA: TGTGCCAGCAGTTTAGACCTTAGAGGGGGCCTCAATCAGCCCCAGCATTTT.

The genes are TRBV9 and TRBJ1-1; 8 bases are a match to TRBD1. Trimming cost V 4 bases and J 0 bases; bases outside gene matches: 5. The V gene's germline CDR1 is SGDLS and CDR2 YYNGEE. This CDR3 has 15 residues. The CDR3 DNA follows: TGTGCCAGCAGCCGAAGACAGGGGTTGAACACTGAAGCTTTCTTT. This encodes CASSRRQGLNTEAFF. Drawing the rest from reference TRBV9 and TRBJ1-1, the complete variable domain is DSGVTQTPKHLITATGQRVTLRCSPRSGDLSVYWYQQSLDQGLQFLIQYYNGEERAKGNILERFSAQQFPDLHSELNLSSLELGDSALYFCASSRRQGLNTEAFFGQGTRLTVV.

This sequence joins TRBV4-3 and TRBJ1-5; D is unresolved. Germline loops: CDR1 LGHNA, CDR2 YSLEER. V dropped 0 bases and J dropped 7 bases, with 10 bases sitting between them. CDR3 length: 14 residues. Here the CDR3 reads CASSQEAGGQPQHF. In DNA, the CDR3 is TGCGCCAGCAGCCAAGAGGCGGGAGGACAGCCCCAGCATTTT.

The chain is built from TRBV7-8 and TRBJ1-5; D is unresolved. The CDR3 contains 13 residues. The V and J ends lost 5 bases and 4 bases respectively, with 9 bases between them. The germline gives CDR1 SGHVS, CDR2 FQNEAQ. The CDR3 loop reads CASSRLSNQPQHF. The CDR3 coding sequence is TGTGCCAGCAGCCGACTCTCGAATCAGCCCCAGCATTTT.

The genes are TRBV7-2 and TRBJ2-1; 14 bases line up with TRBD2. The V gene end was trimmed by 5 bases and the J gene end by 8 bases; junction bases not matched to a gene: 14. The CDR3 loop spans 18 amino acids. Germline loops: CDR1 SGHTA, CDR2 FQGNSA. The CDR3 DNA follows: TGTGCCAGCAGCCCCATGCCACCGGGACTAGCGGGAGTAGATGAGCAGTTCTTC. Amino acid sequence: CASSPMPPGLAGVDEQFF.

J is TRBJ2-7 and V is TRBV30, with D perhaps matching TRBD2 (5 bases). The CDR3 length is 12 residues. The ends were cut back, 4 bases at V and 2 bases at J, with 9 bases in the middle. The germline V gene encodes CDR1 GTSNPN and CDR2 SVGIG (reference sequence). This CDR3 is CAWNGEAYEQYF. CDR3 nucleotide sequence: TGTGCCTGGAACGGGGAAGCCTACGAGCAGTACTTC.

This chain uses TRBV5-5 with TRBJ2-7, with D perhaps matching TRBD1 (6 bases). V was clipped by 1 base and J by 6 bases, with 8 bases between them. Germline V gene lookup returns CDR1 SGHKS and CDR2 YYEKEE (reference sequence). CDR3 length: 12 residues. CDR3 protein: CASSLTGPEQYF. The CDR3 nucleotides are TGTGCCAGCAGCTTGACAGGGCCCGAGCAGTACTTC.

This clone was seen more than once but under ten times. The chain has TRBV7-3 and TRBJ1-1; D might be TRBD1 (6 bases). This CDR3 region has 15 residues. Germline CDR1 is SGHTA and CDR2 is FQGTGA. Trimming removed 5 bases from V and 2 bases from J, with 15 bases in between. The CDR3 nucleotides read TGTGCCAGCAGCGCCCACAGGGCCCCAAACACTGAAGCTTTCTTT. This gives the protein CASSAHRAPNTEAFF.